The 2 T cell receptor beta chains listed next were all sequenced from one sample in a study of T cell responses to AZD1222 COVID-19 vaccine. TCRdb keeps only in-frame clones here, not all; method: immunoSEQ multiplex PCR. The sample holds roughly 120,000 clones; roughly nine tenths are singletons and the top ten take around 9.4%. The sequencing here drew on peripheral blood, taken on day 0 of AZD1222 vaccination. Every receptor here comes from an adult in good health.

This clone was observed a single time. CDR3 loop: CASSRERNYGYTF. CDR3 bases: TGTGCCAGCAGCCGGGAGCGGAACTATGGCTACACCTTC. The J gene is TRBJ1-2, the V gene TRBV2; no clear D gene. The germline V gene has CDR1 SNHLY and CDR2 FYNNEI. Trimming removed 6 bases at V and 2 bases at J, with 10 bases between. CDR3 length equals 13 residues. Complete variable domain (other parts from reference TRBV2 and TRBJ1-2): EPEVTQTPSHQVTQMGQEVILRCVPISNHLYFYWYRQILGQKVEFLVSFYNNEISEKSEIFDDQFSVERPDGSNFTLKIRSTKLEDSAMYFCASSRERNYGYTFGSGTRLTVV.

The chain recombines TRBV7-3 with TRBJ2-3; perhaps TRBD1 as D (5 bases). Trimming removed 2 bases from V and 2 bases from J, with 8 bases in between. The CDR3 has 14 amino acids. Germline CDR1 is SGHTA and CDR2 is FQGTGA. Here the CDR3 reads CASSLVGDTDTQYF. CDR3 DNA: TGTGCCAGCAGCTTAGTAGGGGACACAGATACGCAGTATTTT.